Many counts were recorded for the clone carrying this TCR beta chain. Its target is not known. Losses at the gene ends were 6 bases for V and 6 bases for J; bases not matched to a gene: 6. The CDR3 is 15 residues long. This sample is drawn from a study of response to subunit inactivated influenza vaccine. From the RT-PCR reads, TCRdb called clonotypes with MiXCR, one entry per CDR3 protein. The table lists fewer than 700,000 distinct CDR3 sequences, 10% to 15% of them singletons, with roughly 14% in the top ten. The study, taken as a whole, reports: Authors suggested that a seasonal influenza vaccination recruits few new T cells each time.

This sample comprised PBMCs from blood, obtained 35 to 45 days after vaccination. This sequence was found in a man over 45 who received an inactivated influenza vaccine. J is TRBJ2-3 and V is TRBV12-3 or TRBV12-4; TRBD2 matches 13 bases. CDR3 in DNA: TGTGCCAGCAGGGCCGGGACTAGCGGGATTGATACGCAGTATTTT. Translation gives CASRAGTSGIDTQYF.